A single sample is the source of the 28 T cell receptor beta chains below, sequenced in a study of Graves' ophthalmopathy and Graves' hyperthyroidism (dated by TCRdb to the late 2010s). The instrument was an Illumina HiSeq 2000. For repertoire sequencing, the TCR beta CDR3 regions were amplified from RNA transcripts. The first round of RT-PCR was done with HTBI primers and the Qiagen OneStep RT-PCR kit, and was followed by a second round of multiplex PCR, then size selection and purification. TCRdb handled the public reads itself, with Q25 trimming in fastp and clone calling in MiXCR, and kept productive beta chains. Each CDR3 protein appears once, grouped with its most common genes and DNA. This sample comprises about 740,000 distinct CDR3 sequences, roughly 41% of them detected only once. The ten largest account for 44% of the sample. Specimen: peripheral blood. Source of these receptors: an adult man with Graves' ophthalmopathy.

This clonotype has just a few counts. The chain has TRBV20-1 and TRBJ1-4, with D unclear. CDR3 length: 15 residues. Germline assignment: CDR1 DFQATT and CDR2 SNEGSKA (reference sequence). The V end was cut by 3 bases, the J end by 5 bases, with 16 bases between. The CDR3 DNA is TGCAGTGCTAGTGCCCAACCGGGAAGGAATGAAAAACTGTTTTTT. Translation gives CSASAQPGRNEKLFF.

The chain joins TRBV19 to TRBJ1-5, with 9 nucleotides matching TRBD1. There are 17 residues in the CDR3. J was trimmed by 1 base and V by 5 bases; bases with no gene match: 9. Germline CDR1 and CDR2: LNHDA and SQIVND (reference sequence). The CDR3 DNA follows: TGTGCCAGTAGTGATGCGACAGGGGGAGGGAGCAATCAGCCCCAGCATTTT. Translating gives CASSDATGGGSNQPQHF.

Turning to this clonotype: This may arise from a read error, as a much more abundant clone is one base away. CDR3: CASGIDQQSRSQYF. The CDR3 DNA is TGTGCCAGTGGTATAGATCAGCAGTCACGTTCCCAGTACTTC. The chain couples TRBV19 to TRBJ2-5; D gene unclear. CDR3 length equals 14 residues. CDR1 LNHDA and CDR2 SQIVND come from the germline V gene (reference sequence). Full variable domain (outside the CDR3, taken from reference TRBV19 and TRBJ2-5): DGGITQSPKYLFRKEGQNVTLSCEQNLNHDAMYWYRQDPGQGLRLIYYSQIVNDFQKGDIAEGYSVSREKKESFPLTVTSAQKNPTAFYLCASGIDQQSRSQYFGPGTRLLVL.

The sample holds many counts of this clonotype. The chain has TRBV2 and TRBJ1-5; D perhaps matches TRBD1 (5 bases). This CDR3 comprises 16 residues. Germline assignment: CDR1 SNHLY and CDR2 FYNNEI. V lost 7 bases to trimming and J lost 1 base, with 17 bases between them. The CDR3 spells CASTNSGGRSNQPQHF. The DNA for the CDR3 is TGTGCCAGCACCAACTCGGGGGGACGCAGCAATCAGCCCCAGCATTTT.

This clonotype was counted ten times or more. At one end the junction does not follow the germline gene, possibly because of a read error. This rearrangement joins TRBV7-7 to TRBJ2-5; 11 positions agree with TRBD1. CDR3 length: 16 amino acids. CDR1 SSHAT and CDR2 FNYEAQ come from the germline V gene (reference sequence). The CDR3 nucleotides read TGTGCTAGCAGCCTCGGGACAGGGGGACCGAGAGAGACCCAGTACTTC. This codes for CASSLGTGGPRETQYF.

The rearrangement uses TRBV29-1 and TRBJ1-5, with a tentative D call TRBD1 (6 bases). This CDR3 comprises 13 residues. Trimming pared 4 bases from V and 11 bases from J, leaving 18 bases between. Germline CDR1 and CDR2: SQVTM and ANQGSEA. CDR3 region: CSVGPGVGETQHF. The CDR3 nucleotides are TGCAGCGTTGGTCCAGGGGTGGGAGAGACCCAGCATTTT.

This chain links TRBV28 with TRBJ2-7; D remains ambiguous. This CDR3 has 15 amino acids. V was trimmed by 5 bases and J by 0 bases, leaving 14 bases between them. From germline, CDR1 is MDHEN and CDR2 SYDVKM. For the CDR3, the DNA is TGTGCCAGCAGTACCTGGGCGGCGAGCTCCTACGAGCAGTACTTC. This encodes CASSTWAASSYEQYF.

Concerning this clonotype itself: This sequence may be a read error, since a much larger clone differs from it by one base. This chain's CDR3 is CAISETSSNQPQHF. Here the CDR3 DNA reads TGTGCCATCAGCGAAACCTCATCGAATCAGCCCCAGCATTTT. This rearrangement joins TRBV10-3 to TRBJ1-5; D gene unclear. Trimming stripped 6 bases from V and 4 bases from J, with 13 bases between. CDR3 size: 14 residues. Germline CDR1 ENHRY, CDR2 SYGVKD.

This clonotype came up many times. The V and J genes are TRBV19 and TRBJ2-5, with D possibly called TRBD1 or TRBD2 (5 bases each). Germline V gives CDR1 LNHDA, CDR2 SQIVND (reference sequence). The V end was cut by 9 bases, the J end by 5 bases, with 16 bases between. The CDR3 sequence is 13 residues long. The CDR3 coding sequence is TGTGCCAGCGCTCCGAGGGGTTTGGAGACCCAGTACTTC. This gives the protein CASAPRGLETQYF.

This clonotype has ten or more counts. The gene calls are TRBV7-2 and TRBJ2-5; unclear D gene. V lost 3 bases to trimming and J lost 6 bases, with 14 bases between them. The CDR3 length is 14 residues. CDR1 and CDR2 (germline): SGHTA, FQGNSA. The CDR3 DNA reads TGTGCCAGCAGCTTGCCGAATTTGGGCAAGACCCAGTACTTC. The encoded protein is CASSLPNLGKTQYF.

The chain has TRBV2 and TRBJ2-6; 11 bases match TRBD1. Germline values: CDR1 SNHLY, CDR2 FYNNEI. V lost 6 bases and J lost 3; bases outside the gene matches: 7. The CDR3 consists of 17 residues. CDR3 amino acids: CASSERTGGRGANVLTF. CDR3 nucleotides: TGTGCCAGCAGCGAAAGGACAGGGGGCCGTGGGGCCAACGTCCTGACTTTC.

This clonotype appeared many times. The gene calls are TRBV25-1 and TRBJ2-2, with a weak D call TRBD1 (5 bases). CDR3 size: 17 residues. CDR1 and CDR2 from the germline V gene are MGHDK and SYGVNS. Trimming left V 5 bases short and J 5 bases short, with 21 bases between. In DNA form, the CDR3 reads TGTGCCAGCAGTCCACCTAGGGCAGGGCTTAATACCGGGGAGCTGTTTTTT. Residues: CASSPPRAGLNTGELFF.

V and J are TRBV24-1 and TRBJ1-5; D unclear. The length of the CDR3 is 14 residues. The germline V gene encodes CDR1 KGHDR and CDR2 SFDVKD. The V gene lost 12 bases and the J gene lost 4 bases, with 18 bases spanning the gap. The chain's CDR3 is CAWSGTGMNQPQHF. CDR3 coding DNA: TGTGCCTGGAGTGGAACGGGAATGAATCAGCCCCAGCATTTT.

This clonotype was counted only a few times. V and J are TRBV5-5 and TRBJ2-5; D may be TRBD2 (7 bases). Trimming stripped 4 bases from V and 6 bases from J, with 16 bases between. This CDR3 contains 14 residues. Looked up from germline, CDR1 is SGHKS and CDR2 is YYEKEE (reference sequence). The CDR3, as DNA: TGTGCCAGCAGCCTGGGGGGGGGGCGTCAGACCCAGTACTTC. Its protein is CASSLGGGRQTQYF.

The rearrangement joins TRBV5-1 to TRBJ1-1, with 7 positions matching TRBD1. The CDR3 runs 13 residues. The J segment lost 4 bases and the V segment lost 3 bases, leaving 3 bases of the junction unmatched. Germline V gene lookup returns CDR1 SGHRS and CDR2 YFSETQ. CDR3 protein: CASSSPGGTEAFF. CDR3 bases: TGCGCCAGCAGCTCCCCAGGGGGCACTGAAGCTTTCTTT.

This clonotype came up once. One end of the junction does not line up with germline, which may come from a read error. This chain joins TRBV2 and TRBJ1-1; D gene uncertain. The CDR3 length is 13 residues. Per the germline V gene, CDR1 is SNHLY and CDR2 is FYNNEI. Written as DNA, the CDR3 is TGCGCCAGCAACCAGAGATGGAACACTGAAGCTTTCTTT. Its translation: CASNQRWNTEAFF.

This clonotype was detected a few times. One end of the junction fails to match germline, which may point to a read error. V is TRBV7-8 and J is TRBJ1-2; 8 bases are shared with TRBD1. Germline V gene data show CDR1 as SGHVS and CDR2 as FQNEAQ. The CDR3 totals 15 residues. CDR3 loop: CASSLWLDRGYGYTF. The DNA for the CDR3 is TGCGCCAGCAGCCTATGGCTTGACAGGGGCTATGGCTACACCTTC.

The chain combines TRBV3-1 with TRBJ1-5, with unresolved D. Trimming left V 0 bases short and J 5 bases short, with 2 bases between. CDR3 length equals 12 residues. Germline lookup yields CDR1 LGHDT and CDR2 YNNKEL (reference sequence). CDR3 DNA: TGTGCCAGCAGCCAAGACGATCAGCCCCAGCATTTT. Its translation is CASSQDDQPQHF.

This clonotype was seen a few times. This chain uses TRBV25-1 with TRBJ1-5; 10 bases agree with TRBD1. Germline lookup yields CDR1 MGHDK and CDR2 SYGVNS. V shed 6 bases and J 5 bases; nucleotides not matched to a gene: 7. The CDR3 is 15 amino acids. The CDR3 region has the DNA TGTGCCAGCAGCCCCCAGGGGACAGGGGATCAGCCCCAGCATTTT. This sequence encodes CASSPQGTGDQPQHF.

The chain recombines TRBV11-2 with TRBJ2-2, with D perhaps matching TRBD2 (6 bases). CDR1 SGHAT and CDR2 FQNNGV come from the germline V gene. V lost 5 bases and J 2 bases, leaving 12 bases between the germline ends. The CDR3 covers 15 residues. The CDR3 sequence: CASSPPGLNTGELFF. In DNA form, the CDR3 reads TGTGCCAGCAGCCCACCGGGACTTAACACCGGGGAGCTGTTTTTT.

This clonotype came up a few times. At one boundary the junction diverges from the germline segment, which might be a read error. The CDR3 sequence: CASSSRWERSQPQHF. DNA for the CDR3: TGTGCCAGCAGTTCGCGATGGGAGAGAAGTCAGCCCCAGCATTTT. The chain has TRBV24-1 and TRBJ1-5; D not certain. CDR1 and CDR2 from the germline V gene are KGHDR and SFDVKD. The CDR3 has 15 residues.

This clonotype was found a few times. The CDR3: CASSRNANLYGYTF. The CDR3 nucleotides are TGTGCCAGCAGTCGTAACGCTAACCTTTATGGCTACACCTTC. This chain uses TRBV2 with TRBJ1-2, with D unclear. This CDR3 comprises 14 residues. From germline, CDR1 is SNHLY and CDR2 FYNNEI. V was pared by 5 bases and J by 5 bases, with 15 bases between.

J is TRBJ2-6 and V is TRBV24-1; D unresolved. Per the germline V gene, CDR1 is KGHDR and CDR2 is SFDVKD. V lost 5 bases and J 0 bases, leaving 10 bases between the germline ends. The CDR3 consists of 16 residues. The CDR3 DNA sequence: TGTGCCACCAGTGCACCTCAGCCCTCTGGGGCCAACGTCCTGACTTTC. Translation: CATSAPQPSGANVLTF.

This chain links TRBV5-1 with TRBJ2-6; 9 nucleotides line up with TRBD2. V lost 3 bases and J lost 7; bases outside the gene matches: 11. Germline V CDR1 and CDR2: SGHRS, YFSETQ. This CDR3 region has 17 residues. The CDR3 DNA reads TGCGCCAGCAGCTGGATAGGGGGGCTAGCGGGAGCCAACGTCCTGACTTTC. It encodes CASSWIGGLAGANVLTF.

This clonotype was detected a few times. The chain employs TRBV5-6 and TRBJ2-5; perhaps TRBD2 as D (5 bases). CDR1 is SGHDT and CDR2 is YYEEEE in the germline V gene. The CDR3 is made up of 16 amino acids. Trimming cost V 3 bases and J 5 bases, with 20 bases left between them. CDR3 loop: CASSSRDFGVPETQYF. CDR3 sequence (DNA): TGTGCCAGCAGCTCAAGGGATTTCGGGGTTCCCGAGACCCAGTACTTC.

The V and J genes are TRBV4-1 and TRBJ2-7; D is unresolved. The germline V gene encodes CDR1 MGHRA and CDR2 YSYEKL. V was trimmed by 1 base and J by 5 bases, leaving 9 bases between them. CDR3 length: 13 amino acids. CDR3 sequence reads: CASSQGDWDEQYF. CDR3 sequence (DNA): TGCGCCAGCAGCCAAGGGGATTGGGACGAGCAGTACTTC.

The V call is TRBV9, the J call TRBJ1-1; the D gene is possibly TRBD1 (5 bases). V was shortened by 2 bases and J by 0 bases, with 11 bases between the two germline ends. Per germline, CDR1 SGDLS and CDR2 YYNGEE. The CDR3 extends over 15 amino acids. CDR3 protein: CASSVLGPMNTEAFF. Written as DNA, the CDR3 is TGTGCCAGCAGCGTTCTGGGGCCCATGAACACTGAAGCTTTCTTT. Drawing the rest from reference TRBV9 and TRBJ1-1, the complete variable domain is DSGVTQTPKHLITATGQRVTLRCSPRSGDLSVYWYQQSLDQGLQFLIQYYNGEERAKGNILERFSAQQFPDLHSELNLSSLELGDSALYFCASSVLGPMNTEAFFGQGTRLTVV.

This clonotype was seen a few times. The rearrangement joins TRBV5-1 to TRBJ2-7; 8 bases are a match to TRBD1. V gave up 3 bases and J gave up 5 bases; unmatched junction bases: 10. CDR1 and CDR2 from the germline V gene are SGHRS and YFSETQ. The length of the CDR3 is 15 residues. CDR3 loop: CASSSDGQGWDEQYF. The CDR3 DNA reads TGCGCCAGCAGCTCAGACGGACAGGGCTGGGACGAGCAGTACTTC.